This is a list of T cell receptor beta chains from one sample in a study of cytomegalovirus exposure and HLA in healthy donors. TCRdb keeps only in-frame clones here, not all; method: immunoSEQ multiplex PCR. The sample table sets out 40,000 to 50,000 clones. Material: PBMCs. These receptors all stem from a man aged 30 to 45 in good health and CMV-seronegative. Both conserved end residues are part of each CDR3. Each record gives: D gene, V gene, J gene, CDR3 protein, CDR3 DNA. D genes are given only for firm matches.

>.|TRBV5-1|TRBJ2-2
CASSSGEWTGELFF
TGCGCCAGCAGCTCAGGGGAGTGGACCGGGGAGCTGTTTTTT
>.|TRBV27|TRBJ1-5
CASSLGATGSNQPQHF
TGTGCCAGCAGTTTAGGGGCGACAGGAAGTAATCAGCCCCAGCATTTT
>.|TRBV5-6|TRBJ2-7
CASSFAWQGDEQYF
TGTGCCAGCAGCTTTGCGTGGCAGGGTGACGAGCAGTACTTC
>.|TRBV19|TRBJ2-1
CASSNGMRQVNEQFF
TGTGCCAGTAGTAACGGGATGAGACAGGTAAATGAGCAGTTCTTC
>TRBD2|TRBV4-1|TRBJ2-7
CASSPGLAGSSYEQYF
TGCGCCAGCAGTCCAGGACTAGCGGGGAGCTCCTACGAGCAGTACTTC
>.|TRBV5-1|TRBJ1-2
CASSLETGSGYGYTF
TGCGCCAGCAGCTTGGAAACAGGGTCCGGCTATGGCTACACCTTC
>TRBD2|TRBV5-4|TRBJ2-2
CASSGGLGVGELFF
TGTGCCAGCAGCGGAGGACTAGGGGTCGGGGAGCTGTTTTTT
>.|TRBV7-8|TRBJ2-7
CASSLGHGEAQQYF
TGTGCCAGCAGCTTGGGTCATGGTGAGGCCCAGCAGTACTTC
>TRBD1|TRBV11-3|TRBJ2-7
CASSFTGGYEQYF
TGTGCCAGCAGCTTCACAGGGGGCTACGAGCAGTACTTC
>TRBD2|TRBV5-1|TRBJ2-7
CASRILAGDGEQYF
TGCGCCAGCAGAATACTAGCGGGAGACGGCGAGCAGTACTTC
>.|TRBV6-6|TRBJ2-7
CASSSTGYEQYF
TGTGCCAGCAGTTCCACAGGTTATGAGCAGTACTTC
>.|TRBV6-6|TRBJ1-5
CASSYLGTSNQPQHF
TGTGCCAGCAGTTACTTGGGCACTAGCAATCAGCCCCAGCATTTT
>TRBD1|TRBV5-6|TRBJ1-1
CASSWGQGALNTEAFF
TGTGCCAGCAGCTGGGGACAGGGGGCACTGAACACTGAAGCTTTCTTT
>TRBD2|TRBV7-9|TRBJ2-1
CASSSGLAGDEQFF
TGTGCCAGCAGCTCAGGACTAGCGGGCGATGAGCAGTTCTTC